The 17 T cell receptor beta chains below come from one sample, sequenced in a study of shared clonotypes between healthy human individuals. The data were produced by immunoSEQ multiplex PCR, yet TCRdb's version contains in-frame clones alone and is incomplete. The sample has 2.5 million or so clones, around nine tenths seen once. The sequenced material came from naive CD4+ T cells sorted from blood. The subset denotes: CD45RA+ positively selected. The source of these receptors is a man aged 18 to 29 in good health.

This clone was picked up one time. The chain recombines TRBV5-1 with TRBJ2-2; a possible D gene is TRBD2 (7 bases). Between the trimmed V and J ends, which lost 8 bases and 2 bases, there was a span of 19 bases. CDR1 SGHRS and CDR2 YFSETQ come from the germline V gene. CDR3 length: 16 residues. The CDR3 nucleotides are TGCGCCAGTTTTTACGGGGGGCGGCAAAACACCGGGGAGCTGTTTTTT. Protein: CASFYGGRQNTGELFF.

The chain links TRBV5-1 to TRBJ1-3; D perhaps matches TRBD1 (5 bases). CDR3 length: 16 amino acids. Trimming removed 3 bases from V and 3 bases from J, with 16 bases in between. CDR1 is SGHRS and CDR2 is YFSETQ in the germline V gene. CDR3 in amino acids: CASSSTQGLHGNTIYF. CDR3 sequence (DNA): TGCGCCAGCAGCTCAACCCAGGGACTGCATGGAAACACCATATATTTT.

The gene calls are TRBV10-3 and TRBJ2-7; 7 bases map to TRBD2. V shed 5 bases, J shed 5 bases, and the junction held 6 bases outside the gene matches. This CDR3 has 13 amino acids. The germline V gene encodes CDR1 ENHRY and CDR2 SYGVKD. The CDR3 loop reads CAISSGLVNEQYF. The CDR3 DNA follows: TGTGCCATCAGTTCTGGACTAGTTAACGAGCAGTACTTC.

DNA for the CDR3: TGTGCCAGCACTTTTTTGCAGGCTGACAATTCACCCCTCCACTTT. Its protein product is CASTFLQADNSPLHF. The rearrangement uses TRBV2 and TRBJ1-6, with no clear D. Trimming shortened V by 7 bases and J by 7 bases, and 17 bases separated the two germline ends. CDR3 length equals 15 residues. Germline CDR1 SNHLY, CDR2 FYNNEI.

In this sample, this clone turned up a few times. The chain's CDR3 is CASTSQETQYF. CDR3 DNA: TGCGCCAGCACCTCACAAGAGACCCAGTACTTC. The genes are TRBV10-2 and TRBJ2-5; no clear D gene. The V gene lost 7 bases and the J gene lost 2 bases, with 5 bases spanning the gap. The length of the CDR3 is 11 residues. In germline, CDR1 is WSHSY, CDR2 SAAADI.

The chain links TRBV6-5 to TRBJ1-4, with D unresolved. Germline-derived CDR1 and CDR2 are MNHEY and SVGAGI. Trimming stripped 4 bases from V and 5 bases from J, with 14 bases between. This CDR3 has 15 amino acids. The CDR3 region is CASSSGMSPNEKLFF. The CDR3 DNA reads TGTGCCAGCAGTTCGGGGATGAGCCCGAATGAAAAACTGTTTTTT.

This chain joins TRBV10-3 and TRBJ2-5; TRBD2 matches at 10 bases. J was trimmed by 5 bases and V by 11 bases; bases with no gene match: 14. This CDR3 region has 15 residues. Germline assignment: CDR1 ENHRY and CDR2 SYGVKD. Here the CDR3 DNA reads TGTGCCGCCAACCCGAGTAGCGGGGGGCGGGAGACCCAGTACTTC. This sequence encodes CAANPSSGGRETQYF.

The chain couples TRBV7-9 to TRBJ1-1, with 7 bases fitting TRBD1. CDR1 SEHNR and CDR2 FQNEAQ come from the germline V gene (reference sequence). After removal of 7 bases from V and 7 bases from J, the junction contained 9 bases not matched to a gene. This CDR3 has 13 residues. CDR3 coding DNA: TGTGCCAGCACATTATTCCGGGACAGTGAAGCTTTCTTT. It is translated as CASTLFRDSEAFF.

A word on this clone: This specimen includes other DNA sequences encoding the same CDR3. This chain joins TRBV4-3 and TRBJ2-1, with D hard to call. Germline CDR1 and CDR2: LGHNA and YSLEER. The ends were cut back, 0 bases at V and 0 bases at J, with 6 bases in the middle. This CDR3 spans 15 amino acids. In DNA, the CDR3 is TGCGCCAGCAGCCAAGAGGGAAGCTCCTACAATGAGCAGTTCTTC. Translated: CASSQEGSSYNEQFF.

The chain combines TRBV2 with TRBJ1-2, with D possibly matching TRBD1 (6 bases). Looked up from germline, CDR1 is SNHLY and CDR2 is FYNNEI. V gave up 10 bases and J gave up 0 bases, with 15 bases separating them. This CDR3 has 14 residues. The CDR3 loop reads CAIVRTVANYGYTF. The CDR3 DNA sequence: TGTGCCATCGTAAGGACAGTAGCTAACTATGGCTACACCTTC.

The chain carries TRBV7-2 and TRBJ2-5; D not resolved. This CDR3 has 15 amino acids. V gave up 5 bases and J gave up 5 bases, with 18 bases separating them. Germline CDR1 SGHTA, CDR2 FQGNSA. The CDR3 nucleotides are TGTGCCAGCAGCCTAGAAGGGCGGAGTTGGGAGACCCAGTACTTC. Translated: CASSLEGRSWETQYF. The variable domain in full, with the rest retrieved from reference TRBV7-2 and TRBJ2-5, is GAGVSQSPSNKVTEKGKDVELRCDPISGHTALYWYRQSLGQGLEFLIYFQGNSAPDKSGLPSDRFSAERTGGSVSTLTIQRTQQEDSAVYLCASSLEGRSWETQYFGPGTRLLVL.

The gene calls are TRBV5-1 and TRBJ2-1; tentative D call: TRBD1 (5 bases). Trimming left V 2 bases short and J 9 bases short, with 12 bases between. This CDR3 comprises 13 residues. The germline V gene has CDR1 SGHRS and CDR2 YFSETQ. The CDR3 region has the DNA TGCGCCAGCAGCTTCCAGGGTTTTTCTGAGCAGTTCTTC. It codes for CASSFQGFSEQFF.

The chain is built from TRBV4-1 and TRBJ2-2, with 12 positions matching TRBD1. V shed 1 base and J 7 bases; nucleotides not matched to a gene: 7. The CDR3 sequence is 17 residues long. CDR1 and CDR2 from the germline V gene are MGHRA and YSYEKL. CDR3: CASSQVPGQGARGELFF. The DNA for the CDR3 is TGCGCCAGCAGCCAAGTTCCGGGACAGGGGGCTCGCGGGGAGCTGTTTTTT.

Comments on this clone: The sample has other DNA sequences that encode this CDR3 too. The rearrangement joins TRBV27 to TRBJ1-6; D remains unclear. Germline CDR1 MNHEY, CDR2 SMNVEV (reference sequence). This CDR3 is 16 amino acids long. Trimming pared 1 base from V and 0 bases from J, leaving 7 bases between. Written as DNA, the CDR3 is TGTGCCAGCAGTTTATTCCCAAGCTCCTATAATTCACCCCTCCACTTT. It encodes CASSLFPSSYNSPLHF.

The chain recombines TRBV10-3 with TRBJ2-1; 11 nucleotides match TRBD2. CDR1 is ENHRY, CDR2 SYGVKD, per germline. After removal of 0 bases from V and 6 bases from J, the junction contained 10 bases not matched to a gene. The CDR3 consists of 18 residues. As DNA, the CDR3 is TGTGCCATCAGTGAGTCTATGGCGACTAGCGGGACAATCAATGAGCAGTTCTTC. Its translation is CAISESMATSGTINEQFF.

V gene TRBV5-1 combines with J gene TRBJ2-2, with no clear D. The V gene's germline CDR1 is SGHRS and CDR2 YFSETQ. Trimming removed 8 bases from V and 6 bases from J, with 11 bases in between. There are 12 residues in the CDR3. This CDR3 reads CASFRSPGELFF. CDR3 nucleotide sequence: TGCGCCAGTTTTCGTAGCCCCGGGGAGCTGTTTTTT.

The chain has TRBV18 and TRBJ2-7, with 7 nucleotides matching TRBD1. CDR1 KGHSH and CDR2 LQKENI come from the germline V gene. V shed 2 bases, J shed 0 bases, and the junction held 13 bases outside the gene matches. CDR3 size: 18 residues. CDR3 in DNA: TGTGCCAGCTCACCATCCCCTTACAGGGGCGACAGCTCCTACGAGCAGTACTTC. Translation: CASSPSPYRGDSSYEQYF.